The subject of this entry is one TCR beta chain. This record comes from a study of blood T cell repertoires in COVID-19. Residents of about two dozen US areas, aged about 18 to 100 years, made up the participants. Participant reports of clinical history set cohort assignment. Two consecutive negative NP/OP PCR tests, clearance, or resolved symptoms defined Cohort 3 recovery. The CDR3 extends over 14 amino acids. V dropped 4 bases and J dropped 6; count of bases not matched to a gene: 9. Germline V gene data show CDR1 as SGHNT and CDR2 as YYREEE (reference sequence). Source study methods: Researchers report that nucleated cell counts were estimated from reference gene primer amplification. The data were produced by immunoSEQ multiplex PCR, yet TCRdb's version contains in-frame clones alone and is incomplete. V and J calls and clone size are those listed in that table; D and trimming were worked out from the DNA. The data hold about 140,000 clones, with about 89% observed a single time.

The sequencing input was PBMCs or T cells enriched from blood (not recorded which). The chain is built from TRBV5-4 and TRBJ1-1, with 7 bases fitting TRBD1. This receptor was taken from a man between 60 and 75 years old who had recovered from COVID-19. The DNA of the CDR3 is TGTGCCAGCAGCACCTACAGGGGCACCCCTGAAGCTTTCTTT. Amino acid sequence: CASSTYRGTPEAFF.